This T cell receptor beta chain derives from a study of control samples from healthy donors and cancer patients (dated by TCRdb to 2019 to 2021). Trimming removed 0 bases from V and 6 bases from J; the gene matches leave 1 base unexplained. Measured from the cysteine to the phenylalanine, the CDR3 is 14 residues long. Only CDR3 DNA is held: 42 bases, read in frame from base 1. CDR1 and CDR2 are drawn from the germline V gene: SGDLS, YYNGEE. The library was built by means of the immunoSEQ multiplex PCR assay. In its TCRdb copy, this immuneACCESS table keeps in-frame sequences only and misses some clones. Where compared with another copy, unresolved V genes explain less than half of these, and the others have no known cause. Recorded for this sample are tens of thousands of clones; around nine tenths of them occurred a single time. The ten largest clones capture 9.5% to 10% of the sample. For this clone: This receptor's antigen is unknown. The input lacks base qualities; no much larger clone sits a single base away.

The sequence came from a woman aged 45-60 years with colorectal cancer. Sequencing was performed on PBMCs. The rearrangement combines TRBV9 with TRBJ2-2; 8 central bases correspond to TRBD2. The CDR3 is CASSVEAGAGELFF. The nucleotides read TGTGCCAGCAGCGTAGAAGCGGGGGCCGGGGAGCTGTTTTTT. The reference TRBV9 and TRBJ2-2 proteins fill in what lies around the CDR3, so the full variable domain reads DSGVTQTPKHLITATGQRVTLRCSPRSGDLSVYWYQQSLDQGLQFLIQYYNGEERAKGNILERFSAQQFPDLHSELNLSSLELGDSALYFCASSVEAGAGELFFGEGSRLTVL.